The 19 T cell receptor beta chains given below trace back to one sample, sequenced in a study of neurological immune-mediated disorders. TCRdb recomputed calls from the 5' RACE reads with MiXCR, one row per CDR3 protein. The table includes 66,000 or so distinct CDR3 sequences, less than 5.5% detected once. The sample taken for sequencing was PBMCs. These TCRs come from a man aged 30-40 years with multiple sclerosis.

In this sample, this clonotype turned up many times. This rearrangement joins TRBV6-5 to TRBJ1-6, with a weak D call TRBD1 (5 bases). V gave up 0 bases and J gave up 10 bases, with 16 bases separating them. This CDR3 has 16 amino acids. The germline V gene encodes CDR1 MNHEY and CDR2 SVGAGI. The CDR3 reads CASSYSLGGVGSPLHF. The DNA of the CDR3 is TGTGCCAGCAGTTACTCCCTCGGGGGGGTAGGATCACCCCTCCACTTT.

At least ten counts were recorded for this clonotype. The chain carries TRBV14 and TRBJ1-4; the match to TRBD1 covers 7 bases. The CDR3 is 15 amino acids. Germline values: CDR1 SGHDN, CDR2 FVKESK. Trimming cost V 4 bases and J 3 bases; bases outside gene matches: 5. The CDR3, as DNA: TGTGCCAGCAGCCCCGGGACAGTTCCTAATGAAAAACTGTTTTTT. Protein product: CASSPGTVPNEKLFF.

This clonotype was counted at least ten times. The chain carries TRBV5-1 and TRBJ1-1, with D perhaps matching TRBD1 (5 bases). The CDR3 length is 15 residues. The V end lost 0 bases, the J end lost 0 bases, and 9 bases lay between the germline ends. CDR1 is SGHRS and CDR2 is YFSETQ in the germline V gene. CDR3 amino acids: CASSLDPGLNTEAFF. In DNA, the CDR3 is TGCGCCAGCAGCTTGGATCCAGGGTTGAACACTGAAGCTTTCTTT.

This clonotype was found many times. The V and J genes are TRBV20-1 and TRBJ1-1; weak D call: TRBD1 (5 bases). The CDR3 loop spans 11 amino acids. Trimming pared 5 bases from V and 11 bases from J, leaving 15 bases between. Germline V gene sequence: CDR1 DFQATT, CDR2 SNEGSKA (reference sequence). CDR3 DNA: TGCAGTGCTCCCACCCCGGGGGTGGCTTTCTTT. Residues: CSAPTPGVAFF.

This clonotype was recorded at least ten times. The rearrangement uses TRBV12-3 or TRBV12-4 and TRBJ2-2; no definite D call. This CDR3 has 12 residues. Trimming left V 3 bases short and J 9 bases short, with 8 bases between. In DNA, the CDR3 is TGTGCCAGCAGTTTTGCGTTAAGGGAGCTGTTTTTT. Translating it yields CASSFALRELFF.

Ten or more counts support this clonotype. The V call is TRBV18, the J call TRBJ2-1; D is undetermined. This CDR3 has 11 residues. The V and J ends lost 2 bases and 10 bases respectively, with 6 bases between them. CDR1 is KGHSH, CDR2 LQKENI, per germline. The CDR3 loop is CASSPGPEQFF. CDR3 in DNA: TGTGCCAGCTCACCAGGCCCGGAGCAGTTCTTC.

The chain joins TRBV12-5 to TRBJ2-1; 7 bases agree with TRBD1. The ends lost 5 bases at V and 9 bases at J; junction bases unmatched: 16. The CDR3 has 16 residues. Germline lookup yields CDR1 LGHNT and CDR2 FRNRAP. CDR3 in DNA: TGTGCTAGTGGTCCGCCCCTCCAGACAGGGCAGAGTGAGCAGTTCTTC. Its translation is CASGPPLQTGQSEQFF. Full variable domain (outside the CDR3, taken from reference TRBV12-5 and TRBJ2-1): DARVTQTPRHKVTEMGQEVTMRCQPILGHNTVFWYRQTMMQGLELLAYFRNRAPLDDSGMPKDRFSAEMPDATLATLKIQPSEPRDSAVYFCASGPPLQTGQSEQFFGPGTRLTVL.

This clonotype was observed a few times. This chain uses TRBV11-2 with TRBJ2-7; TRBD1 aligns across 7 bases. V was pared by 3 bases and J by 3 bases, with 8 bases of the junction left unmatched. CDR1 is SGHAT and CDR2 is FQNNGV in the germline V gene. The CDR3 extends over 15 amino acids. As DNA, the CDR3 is TGTGCCAGCAGCTTCGGGACAGAATTATTCTACGAGCAGTACTTC. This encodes CASSFGTELFYEQYF.

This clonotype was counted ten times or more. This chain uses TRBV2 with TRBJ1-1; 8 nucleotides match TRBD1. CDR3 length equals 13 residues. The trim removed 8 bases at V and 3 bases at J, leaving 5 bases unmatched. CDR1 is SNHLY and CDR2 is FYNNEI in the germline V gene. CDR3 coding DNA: TGTGCCAGCCAAGGACAGGGAGACACTGAAGCTTTCTTT. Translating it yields CASQGQGDTEAFF.

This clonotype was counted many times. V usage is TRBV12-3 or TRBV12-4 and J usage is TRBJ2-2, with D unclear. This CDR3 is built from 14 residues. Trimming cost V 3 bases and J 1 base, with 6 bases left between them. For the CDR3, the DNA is TGTGCCAGCAGTTTCACGGGGAACACCGGGGAGCTGTTTTTT. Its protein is CASSFTGNTGELFF.

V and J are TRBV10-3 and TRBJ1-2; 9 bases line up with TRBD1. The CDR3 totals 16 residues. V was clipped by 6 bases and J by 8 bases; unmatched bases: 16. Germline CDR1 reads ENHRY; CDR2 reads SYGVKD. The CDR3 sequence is CAIRPRTGEQGGGYTF. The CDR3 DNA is TGTGCCATCAGACCGCGGACAGGGGAACAAGGAGGGGGCTACACCTTC.

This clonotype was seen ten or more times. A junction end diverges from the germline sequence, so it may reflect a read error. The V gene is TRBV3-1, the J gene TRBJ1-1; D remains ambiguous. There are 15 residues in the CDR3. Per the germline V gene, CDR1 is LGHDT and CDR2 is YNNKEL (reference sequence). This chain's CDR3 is CASSPARERNAEAFF. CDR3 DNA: TGTGCCAGCAGCCCGGCAAGGGAGAGGAACGCTGAAGCTTTCTTT. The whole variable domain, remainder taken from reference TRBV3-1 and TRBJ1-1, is DTAVSQTPKYLVTQMGNDKSIKCEQNLGHDTMYWYKQDSKKFLKIMFSYNNKELIINETVPNRFSPKSPDKAHLNLHINSLELGDSAVYFCASSPARERNAEAFFGQGTRLTVV.

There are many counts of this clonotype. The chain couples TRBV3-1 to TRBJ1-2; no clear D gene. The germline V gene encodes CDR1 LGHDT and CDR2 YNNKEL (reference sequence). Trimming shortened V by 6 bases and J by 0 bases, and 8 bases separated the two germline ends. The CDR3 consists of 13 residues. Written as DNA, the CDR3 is TGTGCCAGCAGTCCAGACGCTAACTATGGCTACACCTTC. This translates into CASSPDANYGYTF.

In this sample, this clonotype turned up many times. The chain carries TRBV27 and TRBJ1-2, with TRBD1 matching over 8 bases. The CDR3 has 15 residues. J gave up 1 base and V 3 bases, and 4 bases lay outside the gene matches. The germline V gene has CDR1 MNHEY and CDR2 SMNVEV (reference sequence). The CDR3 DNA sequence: TGTGCCAGCAGTTTTCGGACAGGGATTAACTATGGCTACACCTTC. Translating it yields CASSFRTGINYGYTF.

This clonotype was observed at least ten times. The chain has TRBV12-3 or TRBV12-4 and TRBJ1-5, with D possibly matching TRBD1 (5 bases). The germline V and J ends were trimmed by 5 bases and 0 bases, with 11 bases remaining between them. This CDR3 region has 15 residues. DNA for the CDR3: TGTGCCAGCAGTATCCGAGGGGTTAGCAATCAGCCCCAGCATTTT. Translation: CASSIRGVSNQPQHF.

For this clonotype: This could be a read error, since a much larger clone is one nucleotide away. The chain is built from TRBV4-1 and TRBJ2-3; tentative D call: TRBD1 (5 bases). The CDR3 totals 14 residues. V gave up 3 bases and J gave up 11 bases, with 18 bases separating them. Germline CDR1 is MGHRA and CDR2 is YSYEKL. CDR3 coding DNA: TGCGCCAGCAGCCAGACAGCGTCAGAGACCGGGCAGTATTTT. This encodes CASSQTASETGQYF.

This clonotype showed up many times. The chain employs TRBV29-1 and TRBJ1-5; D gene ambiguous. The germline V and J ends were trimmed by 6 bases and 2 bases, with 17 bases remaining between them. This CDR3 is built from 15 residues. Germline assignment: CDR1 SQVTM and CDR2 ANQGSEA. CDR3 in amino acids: CSVSDGILGNQPQHF. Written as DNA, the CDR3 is TGCAGCGTCTCTGATGGAATCCTGGGCAATCAGCCCCAGCATTTT.

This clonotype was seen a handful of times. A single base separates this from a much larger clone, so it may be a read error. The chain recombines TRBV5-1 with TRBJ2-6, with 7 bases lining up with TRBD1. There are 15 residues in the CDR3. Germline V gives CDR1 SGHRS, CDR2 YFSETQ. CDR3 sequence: CASTTGDPGAKVLTF. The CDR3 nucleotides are TGCGCCAGCACCACAGGGGACCCTGGGGCCAAAGTCCTGACTTTC. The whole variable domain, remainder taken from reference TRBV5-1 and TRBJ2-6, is KAGVTQTPRYLIKTRGQQVTLSCSPISGHRSVSWYQQTPGQGLQFLFEYFSETQRNKGNFPGRFSGRQFSNSRSEMNVSTLELGDSALYLCASTTGDPGAKVLTFGAGSRLTVL.

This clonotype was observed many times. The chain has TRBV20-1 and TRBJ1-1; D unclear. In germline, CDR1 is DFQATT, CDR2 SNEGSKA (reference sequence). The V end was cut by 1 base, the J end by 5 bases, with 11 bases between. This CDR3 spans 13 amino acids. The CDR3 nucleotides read TGCAGTGCTAGAGGGAGTGGATGGACTGAAGCTTTCTTT. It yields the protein CSARGSGWTEAFF.